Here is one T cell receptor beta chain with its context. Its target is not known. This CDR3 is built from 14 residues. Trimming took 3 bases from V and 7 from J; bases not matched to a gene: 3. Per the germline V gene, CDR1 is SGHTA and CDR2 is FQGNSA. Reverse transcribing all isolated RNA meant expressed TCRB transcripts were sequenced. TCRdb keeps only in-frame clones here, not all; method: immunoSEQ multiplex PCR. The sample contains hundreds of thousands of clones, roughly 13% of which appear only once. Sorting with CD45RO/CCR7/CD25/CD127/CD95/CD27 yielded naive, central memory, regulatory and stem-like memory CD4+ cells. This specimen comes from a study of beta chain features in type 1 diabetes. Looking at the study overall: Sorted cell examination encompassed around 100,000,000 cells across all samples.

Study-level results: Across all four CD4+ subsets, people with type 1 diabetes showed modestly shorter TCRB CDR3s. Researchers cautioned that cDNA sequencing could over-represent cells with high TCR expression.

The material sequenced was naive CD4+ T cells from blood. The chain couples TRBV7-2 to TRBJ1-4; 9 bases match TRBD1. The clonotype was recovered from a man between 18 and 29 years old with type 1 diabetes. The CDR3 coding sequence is TGTGCCAGCAGCTTGGGACAGGGAAGTGAAAAACTGTTTTTT. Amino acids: CASSLGQGSEKLFF.